This T cell receptor (beta chain) was recovered during a study of T cells in Graves' hyperthyroidism and ophthalmopathy. Study information: Sampling of peripheral blood happened at initial diagnosis, prior to any treatment.

This clonotype was detected ten times or more. No antigen is known for it. Authors of the study amplified TCR beta CDR3 regions from RNA transcripts. TCR CDR3 regions were first amplified by RT-PCR with HTBI primers. TCRdb reprocessed the multiplex PCR reads with MiXCR, giving one entry per CDR3 protein. This sample yields about 340,000 distinct CDR3 sequences, of which roughly a fifth are seen a single time; over 45% belongs to the top ten. Among the patients, aged 18 to 65, hyperthyroidism was newly diagnosed and had lasted under 2 months. The ends were cut back, 3 bases at V and 8 bases at J, with 16 bases in the middle. Germline V gene data show CDR1 as MDHEN and CDR2 as SYDVKM. The CDR3 is made up of 14 amino acids. Study results and caveats: From stable hyperthyroidism, ophthalmopathy was set apart by a 13 V-J model. Median prediction lead before ophthalmopathy onset was about 6.3 months with the model.

Sequenced material: blood. This receptor was taken from a woman aged 45-65 years with Graves' hyperthyroidism. The chain joins TRBV28 to TRBJ1-2; D unclear. In nucleotides, the CDR3 is TGTGCCAGCAGTTTCCGGCCCCCGGTGATCGGCTACACCTTC. Amino acids: CASSFRPPVIGYTF.